This entry concerns a single T cell receptor beta chain. Time point noted: neoterminal ileum biopsy at postoperative endoscopy, about 6 months after surgery. Method: immunoSEQ multiplex PCR; TCRdb's copy keeps in-frame clones and lacks some. Counted here are around 5,600 clones, about 77% occurring once; the ten biggest clones make up around a third. The CDR3 is 17 amino acids. V lost 4 bases and J 3 bases, leaving 22 bases between the germline ends. Germline V gives CDR1 SGDLS, CDR2 YYNGEE. This sample was included in a study of T cell repertoires in ileal Crohn's disease. The clonotype originates from an adult with Crohn's disease. The chain uses TRBV9 and TRBJ1-2; maybe TRBD1 (6 bases). Sequencing input: ileal tissue. Written as DNA, the CDR3 is TGTGCCAGCAGCCCGAGACGGTCCAGGGGATTTGACTATGGCTACACCTTC. As protein: CASSPRRSRGFDYGYTF.